This record looks at one TCR beta chain sequence and its context. The germline CDR1 and CDR2 sequences are SEHNR and FQNEAQ (reference sequence). This CDR3 contains 15 residues. This specimen belongs to a study of T cells expressing NK-cell markers. Turning to the study itself: From sorted CD3+CD56+NKG2C+, CD3+CD56+NKG2C- and CD3+CD56-NKG2C+ T cells came the TCR beta repertoires. Seropositivity for HCMV was found in seven of the eight sequenced donors, with one seronegative.

The cDNA for TCR beta came from 5'RACE template switching with UMIs. TCRdb reprocessed the 5' RACE reads; each CDR3 protein has one entry and no DNA is given. This table holds a few hundred thousand distinct CDR3 sequences. The chain is built from TRBV7-9 and TRBJ1-4; TCRdb returns TRBD1, unconfirmable since there is no DNA. This clonotype was obtained from a man between 18 and 69 years old in good health. The sample was blood T cells: a sorted CD56 or NKG2C T cell subset, CD4+ or CD8+ T cells, or bulk PBMC T cells (not recorded which). Here the CDR3 reads CASSTRTAFNEKLFF. The variable domain in full, with the rest retrieved from reference TRBV7-9 and TRBJ1-4, is DTGVSQNPRHKITKRGQNVTFRCDPISEHNRLYWYRQTLGQGPEFLTYFQNEAQLEKSRLLSDRFSAERPKGSFSTLEIQRTEQGDSAMYLCASSTRTAFNEKLFFGSGTQLSVL.